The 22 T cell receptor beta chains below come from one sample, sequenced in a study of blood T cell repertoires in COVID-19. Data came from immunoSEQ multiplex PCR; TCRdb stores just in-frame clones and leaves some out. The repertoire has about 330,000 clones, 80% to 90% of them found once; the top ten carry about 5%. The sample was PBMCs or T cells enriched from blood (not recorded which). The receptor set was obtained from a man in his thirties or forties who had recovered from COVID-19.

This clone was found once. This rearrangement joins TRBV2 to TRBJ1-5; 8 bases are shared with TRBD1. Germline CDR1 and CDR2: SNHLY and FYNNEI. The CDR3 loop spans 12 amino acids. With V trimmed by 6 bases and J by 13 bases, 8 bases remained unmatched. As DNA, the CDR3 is TGTGCCAGCAGACTCGGACAGGGTCCTCAGCATTTT. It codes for CASRLGQGPQHF.

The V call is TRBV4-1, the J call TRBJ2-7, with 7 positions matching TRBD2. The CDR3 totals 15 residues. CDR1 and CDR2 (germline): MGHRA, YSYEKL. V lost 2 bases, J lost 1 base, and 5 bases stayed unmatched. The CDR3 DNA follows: TGCGCCAGCAGCCAAAGCTGGCGGGGGTCCTACGAGCAGTACTTC. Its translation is CASSQSWRGSYEQYF.

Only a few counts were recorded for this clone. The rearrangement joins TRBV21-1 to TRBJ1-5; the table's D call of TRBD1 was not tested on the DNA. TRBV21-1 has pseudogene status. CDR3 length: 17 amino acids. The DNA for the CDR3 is TGTGCCAGCCCCATGGACAGGGGAAGGAATAGCAATCAGCCCCAGCATTTT. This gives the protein CASPMDRGRNSNQPQHF.

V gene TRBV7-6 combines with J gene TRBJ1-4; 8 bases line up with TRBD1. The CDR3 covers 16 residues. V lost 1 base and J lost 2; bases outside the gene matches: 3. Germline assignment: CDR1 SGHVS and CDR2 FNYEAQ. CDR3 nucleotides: TGTGCCAGCAGCTTAGGCAGGGGGCAGACTAATGAAAAACTGTTTTTT. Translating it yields CASSLGRGQTNEKLFF. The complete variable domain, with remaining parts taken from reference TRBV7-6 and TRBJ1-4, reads GAGVSQSPRYKVTKRGQDVALRCDPISGHVSLYWYRQALGQGPEFLTYFNYEAQQDKSGLPNDRFSAERPEGSISTLTIQRTEQRDSAMYRCASSLGRGQTNEKLFFGSGTQLSVL.

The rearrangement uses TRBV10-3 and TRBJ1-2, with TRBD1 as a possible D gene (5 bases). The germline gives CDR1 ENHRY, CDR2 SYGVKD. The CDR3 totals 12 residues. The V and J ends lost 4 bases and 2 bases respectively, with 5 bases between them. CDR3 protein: CAISGQNYGYTF. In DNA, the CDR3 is TGTGCCATCAGTGGACAGAACTATGGCTACACCTTC.

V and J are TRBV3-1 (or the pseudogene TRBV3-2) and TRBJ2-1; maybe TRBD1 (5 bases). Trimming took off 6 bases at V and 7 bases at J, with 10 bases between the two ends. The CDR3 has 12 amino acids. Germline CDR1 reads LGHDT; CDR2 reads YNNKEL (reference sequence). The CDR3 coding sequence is TGTGCCAGCAGAGACAGATCTAATGAGCAGTTCTTC. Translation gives CASRDRSNEQFF.

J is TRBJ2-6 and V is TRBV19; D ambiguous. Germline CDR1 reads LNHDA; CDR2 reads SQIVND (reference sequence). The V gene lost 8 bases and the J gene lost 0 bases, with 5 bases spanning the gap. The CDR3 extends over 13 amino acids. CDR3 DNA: TGTGCCAGTCGACTCTCTGGGGCCAACGTCCTGACTTTC. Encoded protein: CASRLSGANVLTF.

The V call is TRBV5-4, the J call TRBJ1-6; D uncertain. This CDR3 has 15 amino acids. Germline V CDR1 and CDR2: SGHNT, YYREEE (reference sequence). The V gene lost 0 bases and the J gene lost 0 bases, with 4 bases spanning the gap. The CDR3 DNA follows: TGTGCCAGCAGCTTGGGAGGCTCCTATAATTCACCCCTCCACTTT. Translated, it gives CASSLGGSYNSPLHF.

The CDR3 protein is CASSLGTSGPTDTQYF. The CDR3 DNA sequence: TGTGCCAGCAGCCTTGGGACTAGCGGACCTACAGATACGCAGTATTTT. The rearrangement links TRBV3-1 (or the pseudogene TRBV3-2) to TRBJ2-3, with 11 nucleotides matching TRBD2. The CDR3 totals 16 residues. The ends lost 4 bases at V and 3 bases at J; junction bases unmatched: 6. Germline assignment: CDR1 LGHDT and CDR2 YNNKEL (reference sequence).

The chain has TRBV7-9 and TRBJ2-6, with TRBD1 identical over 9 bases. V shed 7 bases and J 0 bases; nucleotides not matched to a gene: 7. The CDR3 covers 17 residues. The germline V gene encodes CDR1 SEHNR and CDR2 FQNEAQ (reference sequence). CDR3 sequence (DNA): TGTGCCAGCATAGGACAGGGGTCACTCTCTGGGGCCAACGTCCTGACTTTC. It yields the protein CASIGQGSLSGANVLTF.

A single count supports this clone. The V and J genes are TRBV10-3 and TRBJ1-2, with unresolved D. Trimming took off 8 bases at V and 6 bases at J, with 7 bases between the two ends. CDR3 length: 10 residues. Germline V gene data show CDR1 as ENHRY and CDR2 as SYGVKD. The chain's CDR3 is CAIGRDGYTF. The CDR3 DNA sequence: TGTGCCATCGGTCGGGATGGCTACACCTTC.

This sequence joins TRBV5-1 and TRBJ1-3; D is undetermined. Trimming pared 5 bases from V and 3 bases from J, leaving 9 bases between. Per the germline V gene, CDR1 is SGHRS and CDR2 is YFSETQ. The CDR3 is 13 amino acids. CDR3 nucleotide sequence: TGCGCCAGCAGTACCGGGTTTGGAAACACCATATATTTT. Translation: CASSTGFGNTIYF.

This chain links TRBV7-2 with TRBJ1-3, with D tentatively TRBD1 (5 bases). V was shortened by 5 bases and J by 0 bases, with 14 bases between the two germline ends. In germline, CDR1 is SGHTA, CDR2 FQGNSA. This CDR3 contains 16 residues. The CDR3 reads CASSHSGGSSGNTIYF. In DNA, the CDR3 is TGTGCCAGCAGCCACTCGGGGGGAAGCTCTGGAAACACCATATATTTT.

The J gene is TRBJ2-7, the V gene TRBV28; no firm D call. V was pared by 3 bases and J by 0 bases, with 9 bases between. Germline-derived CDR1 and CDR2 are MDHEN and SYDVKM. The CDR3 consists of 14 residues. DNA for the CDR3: TGTGCCAGCAGTTTTTCGGTCTACTCCTACGAGCAGTACTTC. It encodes CASSFSVYSYEQYF.

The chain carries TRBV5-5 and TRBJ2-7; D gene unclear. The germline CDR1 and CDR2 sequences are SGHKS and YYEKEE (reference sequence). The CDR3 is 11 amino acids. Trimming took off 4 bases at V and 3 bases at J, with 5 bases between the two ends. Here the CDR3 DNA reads TGTGCCAGCAGCGTTAACTACGAGCAGTACTTC. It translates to CASSVNYEQYF.

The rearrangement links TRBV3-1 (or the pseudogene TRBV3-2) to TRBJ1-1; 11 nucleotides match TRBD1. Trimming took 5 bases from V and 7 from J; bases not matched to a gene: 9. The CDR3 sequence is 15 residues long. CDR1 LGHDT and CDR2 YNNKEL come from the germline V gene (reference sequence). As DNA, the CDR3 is TGTGCCAGCAGCTTCATGGACAGGGGGCCTGTTGAAGCTTTCTTT. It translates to CASSFMDRGPVEAFF.

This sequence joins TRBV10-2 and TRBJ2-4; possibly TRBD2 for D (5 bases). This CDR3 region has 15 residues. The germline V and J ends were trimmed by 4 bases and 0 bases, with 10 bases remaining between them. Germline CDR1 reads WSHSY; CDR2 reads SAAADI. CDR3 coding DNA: TGCGCCAGCAGTGCCGACGGACTAGCCAAAAACATTCAGTACTTC. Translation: CASSADGLAKNIQYF.

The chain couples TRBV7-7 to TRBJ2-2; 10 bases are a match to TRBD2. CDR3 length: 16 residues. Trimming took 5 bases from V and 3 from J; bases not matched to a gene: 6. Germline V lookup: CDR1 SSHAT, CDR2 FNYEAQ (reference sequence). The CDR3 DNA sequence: TGTGCCAGCAGCCTTAGCGGGGGGACTGACACCGGGGAGCTGTTTTTT. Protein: CASSLSGGTDTGELFF. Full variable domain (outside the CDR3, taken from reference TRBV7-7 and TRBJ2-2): GAGVSQSPRYKVTKRGQDVTLRCDPISSHATLYWYQQALGQGPEFLTYFNYEAQPDKSGLPSDRFSAERPEGSISTLTIQRTEQRDSAMYRCASSLSGGTDTGELFFGEGSRLTVL.

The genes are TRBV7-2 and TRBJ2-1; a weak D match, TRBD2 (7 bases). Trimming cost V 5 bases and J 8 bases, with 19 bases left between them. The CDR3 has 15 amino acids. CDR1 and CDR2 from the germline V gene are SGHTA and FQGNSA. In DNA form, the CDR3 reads TGTGCCAGCAGCCGCCGAGGGGGGGCGATAGATGAGCAGTTCTTC. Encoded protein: CASSRRGGAIDEQFF.

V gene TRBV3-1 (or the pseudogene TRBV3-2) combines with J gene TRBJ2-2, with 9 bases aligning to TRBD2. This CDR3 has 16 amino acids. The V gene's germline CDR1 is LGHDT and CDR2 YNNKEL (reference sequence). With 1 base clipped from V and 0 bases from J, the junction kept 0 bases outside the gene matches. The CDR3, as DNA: TGTGCCAGCAGCCAAGGCGGGGGGGCGAACACCGGGGAGCTGTTTTTT. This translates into CASSQGGGANTGELFF.

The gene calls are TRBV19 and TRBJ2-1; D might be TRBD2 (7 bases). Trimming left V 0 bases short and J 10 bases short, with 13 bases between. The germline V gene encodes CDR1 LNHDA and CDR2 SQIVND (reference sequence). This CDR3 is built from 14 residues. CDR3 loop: CASSIDWGGWEQFF. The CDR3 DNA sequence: TGTGCCAGTAGTATAGATTGGGGGGGCTGGGAGCAGTTCTTC.

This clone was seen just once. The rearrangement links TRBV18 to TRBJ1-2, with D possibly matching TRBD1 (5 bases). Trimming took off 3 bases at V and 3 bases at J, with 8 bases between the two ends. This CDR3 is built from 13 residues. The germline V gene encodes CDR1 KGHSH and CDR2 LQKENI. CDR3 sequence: CASSPTDDYGYTF. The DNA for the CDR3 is TGTGCCAGCTCACCGACAGACGACTATGGCTACACCTTC. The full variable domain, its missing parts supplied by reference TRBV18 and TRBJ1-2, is NAGVMQNPRHLVRRRGQEARLRCSPMKGHSHVYWYRQLPEEGLKFMVYLQKENIIDESGMPKERFSAEFPKEGPSILRIQQVVRGDSAAYFCASSPTDDYGYTFGSGTRLTVV.